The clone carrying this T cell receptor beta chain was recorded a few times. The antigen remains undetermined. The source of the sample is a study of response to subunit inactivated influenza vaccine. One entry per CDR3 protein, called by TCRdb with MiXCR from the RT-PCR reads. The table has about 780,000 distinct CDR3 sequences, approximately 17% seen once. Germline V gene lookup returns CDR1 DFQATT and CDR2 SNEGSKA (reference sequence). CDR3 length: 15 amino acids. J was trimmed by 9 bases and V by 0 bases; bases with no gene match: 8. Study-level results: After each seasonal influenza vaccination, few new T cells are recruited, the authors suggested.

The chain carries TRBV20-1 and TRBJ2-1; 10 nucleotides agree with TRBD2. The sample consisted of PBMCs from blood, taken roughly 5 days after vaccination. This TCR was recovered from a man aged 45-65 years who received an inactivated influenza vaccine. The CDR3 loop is CSARDPSGSGVEQFF. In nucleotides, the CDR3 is TGCAGTGCTAGAGATCCTAGCGGGAGCGGAGTTGAGCAGTTCTTC.